Below, 17 T cell receptor beta chains from the same sample are listed, as sequenced in a study of early T cells in non-severe SARS-CoV-2 infection. TCRdb redid the calling of the 5' RACE reads with MiXCR, one entry per CDR3 protein. The sample has 100,000 to 130,000 distinct CDR3 sequences, 11% seen once. The source material was whole blood. Receptor source: an adult who was a healthcare worker with PCR-confirmed SARS-CoV-2 infection or an uninfected control (not recorded which).

This clonotype was counted many times. The chain combines TRBV5-1 with TRBJ1-1, with 8 bases lining up with TRBD1. Germline V gene lookup returns CDR1 SGHRS and CDR2 YFSETQ. The CDR3 loop spans 14 amino acids. Trimming removed 5 bases from V and 1 base from J; junction bases left unmatched: 4. The CDR3, as DNA: TGCGCCAGCAGAACCACAGGGGGGAACACTGAAGCTTTCTTT. Amino acids: CASRTTGGNTEAFF.

This clonotype was seen repeatedly, ten times or more. The rearrangement links TRBV6-5 to TRBJ2-1, with D unclear. CDR3 size: 13 residues. Trimming cost V 4 bases and J 4 bases, with 8 bases left between them. Germline V gene lookup returns CDR1 MNHEY and CDR2 SVGAGI. As DNA, the CDR3 is TGTGCCAGCAGTTCCGGACGGTACAATGAGCAGTTCTTC. Residues: CASSSGRYNEQFF.

This clonotype was seen ten or more times. V is TRBV4-2 and J is TRBJ2-7; D remains ambiguous. Germline loops: CDR1 LGHNA, CDR2 YNFKEQ. V lost 1 base, J lost 2 bases, and 12 bases lay in between. The CDR3 runs to 15 residues. This CDR3 is CASSQGSGGTYEQYF. Written as DNA, the CDR3 is TGTGCCAGCAGCCAAGGTTCAGGTGGTACCTACGAGCAGTACTTC.

This clonotype has ten or more counts. The gene calls are TRBV2 and TRBJ1-1; tentatively, D is TRBD1 (6 bases). Trimming took 2 bases from V and 3 from J, leaving 7 bases between them. The CDR3 has 13 residues. Germline V gives CDR1 SNHLY, CDR2 FYNNEI. Here the CDR3 reads CASSETGYTEAFF. The CDR3 DNA sequence: TGTGCCAGCAGTGAAACAGGGTACACTGAAGCTTTCTTT. Full variable domain (rest looked up from reference TRBV2 and TRBJ1-1): EPEVTQTPSHQVTQMGQEVILRCVPISNHLYFYWYRQILGQKVEFLVSFYNNEISEKSEIFDDQFSVERPDGSNFTLKIRSTKLEDSAMYFCASSETGYTEAFFGQGTRLTVV.

The chain has TRBV27 and TRBJ1-3, with no clear D. This CDR3 comprises 15 residues. Germline-derived CDR1 and CDR2 are MNHEY and SMNVEV (reference sequence). V was pared by 1 base and J by 4 bases, with 11 bases between. CDR3 in amino acids: CASSLWEAEGNTIYF. DNA for the CDR3: TGTGCCAGCAGTTTATGGGAGGCGGAGGGAAACACCATATATTTT.

The J gene is TRBJ2-5, the V gene TRBV27, with TRBD2 matching 12 bases. V was clipped by 8 bases and J by 3 bases; unmatched bases: 4. The CDR3 runs to 14 residues. CDR1 MNHEY and CDR2 SMNVEV come from the germline V gene (reference sequence). CDR3 sequence: CASQRLAGEETQYF. The CDR3 DNA reads as TGTGCCAGCCAGAGACTAGCGGGAGAAGAGACCCAGTACTTC.

This chain's CDR3 is CASSEGTGDTGELFF. The CDR3, as DNA: TGTGCCAGCAGTGAGGGGACAGGCGACACCGGGGAGCTGTTTTTT. This chain joins TRBV25-1 and TRBJ2-2, with 8 bases identical to TRBD1. Germline V gene lookup returns CDR1 MGHDK and CDR2 SYGVNS. V gave up 3 bases and J gave up 3 bases; unmatched junction bases: 3. The CDR3 has 15 amino acids.

This clonotype was seen more than once but under ten times. The chain is built from TRBV7-8 and TRBJ2-2; 8 bases map to TRBD2. CDR1 and CDR2 from the germline V gene are SGHVS and FQNEAQ. Trimming at V came to 3 bases and at J to 2 bases, leaving 8 bases not matched to a gene. CDR3 length: 17 amino acids. CDR3 nucleotide sequence: TGTGCCAGCAGCTTTCGACTAGCGCGGCGAAACACCGGGGAGCTGTTTTTT. Amino acid sequence: CASSFRLARRNTGELFF.

This clonotype showed up just a few times. This chain uses TRBV10-3 with TRBJ2-5, with D possibly matching TRBD2 (5 bases). Trimming took 6 bases from V and 7 from J, leaving 12 bases between them. CDR1 and CDR2 (germline): ENHRY, SYGVKD. The CDR3 covers 12 residues. The CDR3 DNA follows: TGTGCCATCAGCGAGCGGCTTGGGACCCAGTACTTC. Protein sequence: CAISERLGTQYF.

This clonotype was picked up many times. The chain combines TRBV7-2 with TRBJ2-3; TRBD2 might be the D (5 bases). Trimming removed 4 bases at V and 1 base at J, with 15 bases between. The CDR3 length is 16 residues. The germline V gene has CDR1 SGHTA and CDR2 FQGNSA. CDR3: CASSSGGWRGTDTQYF. In nucleotides, the CDR3 is TGTGCCAGCAGCTCAGGCGGGTGGAGAGGCACAGATACGCAGTATTTT.

This clonotype was seen only a few times. This rearrangement joins TRBV7-2 to TRBJ2-1; 7 bases match TRBD1. The ends lost 5 bases at V and 2 bases at J; junction bases unmatched: 6. CDR1 and CDR2 (germline): SGHTA, FQGNSA. This CDR3 is built from 15 residues. CDR3 residues: CASSQQGIAYNEQFF. CDR3 DNA sequence: TGTGCCAGCAGCCAACAGGGGATCGCCTACAATGAGCAGTTCTTC.

This clonotype has more than one count but fewer than ten. The CDR3: CASSFQYNEQFF. The CDR3 DNA reads as TGCGCCAGCAGCTTCCAGTACAATGAGCAGTTCTTC. The chain couples TRBV5-1 to TRBJ2-1; D gene ambiguous. The V gene's germline CDR1 is SGHRS and CDR2 YFSETQ. Trimming removed 2 bases from V and 4 bases from J, with 4 bases in between. The CDR3 has 12 amino acids.

This clonotype was detected many times. The rearrangement uses TRBV12-3 or TRBV12-4 and TRBJ2-3; 16 bases fit TRBD2. J gave up 5 bases and V 3 bases, and 5 bases lay outside the gene matches. The CDR3 runs 17 residues. The CDR3 bases are TGTGCCAGCAGTTTGGGGACTAGCGGGAGGGCCGAAGATACGCAGTATTTT. Amino acid sequence: CASSLGTSGRAEDTQYF.

The sample holds a few counts of this clonotype. The chain links TRBV5-3 to TRBJ1-6; D possibly corresponds to TRBD1 (6 bases). TRBV5-3 is an ORF for which the function is uncertain. The V end was cut by 1 base, the J end by 8 bases, with 10 bases between. The CDR3 is made up of 14 amino acids. CDR3 coding DNA: TGTGCCAGAAGCTTGACGGGGGCGTATTCACCCCTCCACTTT. Its protein product is CARSLTGAYSPLHF.

This clonotype showed up many times. This chain links TRBV2 with TRBJ2-5; TRBD1 matches 7 bases. Per the germline V gene, CDR1 is SNHLY and CDR2 is FYNNEI. The CDR3 is made up of 14 amino acids. After removal of 6 bases from V and 4 bases from J, the junction contained 8 bases not matched to a gene. The CDR3 nucleotides are TGTGCCAGCAGCACATACAGGGGTGGAGAGACCCAGTACTTC. Translation gives CASSTYRGGETQYF.

This clonotype was recorded at least ten times. The rearrangement links TRBV6-1 to TRBJ2-1, with D possibly called TRBD1 or TRBD2 (5 bases each). Trimming cost V 0 bases and J 3 bases, with 9 bases left between them. This CDR3 is built from 15 residues. Germline assignment: CDR1 MNHNS and CDR2 SASEGT. In DNA, the CDR3 is TGTGCCAGCAGTGAAGCAGGGACCTACTACAATGAGCAGTTCTTC. Amino acid sequence: CASSEAGTYYNEQFF.

The J gene is TRBJ2-7, the V gene TRBV5-4; a weak D match, TRBD1 (5 bases). The V and J ends lost 2 bases and 2 bases respectively, with 14 bases between them. The CDR3 loop spans 15 amino acids. CDR1 and CDR2 from the germline V gene are SGHNT and YYREEE (reference sequence). The CDR3 protein is CASSFEAGIAYEQYF. The CDR3 DNA follows: TGTGCCAGCAGCTTTGAGGCAGGGATCGCCTACGAGCAGTACTTC.